The entry below gives a single T cell receptor beta chain sequence along with its context. The antigen remains unidentified. These data originate in a study of blood T cells in healthy people across ages. Study-level findings and limits: Naive CD4+ cell counts and diversity both ran higher in long-lived than in aged donors. Researchers judged that diversity estimates from one million T cells fell short of true values.

No fewer than 5.5 micrograms of total RNA were isolated from every sample. The CDR3 sequence is 15 residues long. J was trimmed by 7 bases and V by 7 bases; bases with no gene match: 14. CDR1 is MNHEY and CDR2 is SVGEGT in the germline V gene. Then a second PCR, running about 6 to 12 cycles, was carried out with a sample-barcoded 5' primer and a J-beta primer mix. Every cDNA was tagged by a template-switch adaptor with 12 random nucleotides. One entry per CDR3 protein, called by TCRdb with MiXCR from the 5' RACE reads. In the table there are over 1.5 million distinct CDR3 sequences, about 50% of which are singletons.

The TCR originated in a woman aged 35 to 49 in good health. The sequencing input was blood. This chain links TRBV6-2 or TRBV6-3 with TRBJ2-7; 9 bases align to TRBD2. The CDR3 region has the DNA TGTGCCAGCATCCGAGCGGGGGGCCCTTACAATGAGCAGTACTTC. It codes for CASIRAGGPYNEQYF.